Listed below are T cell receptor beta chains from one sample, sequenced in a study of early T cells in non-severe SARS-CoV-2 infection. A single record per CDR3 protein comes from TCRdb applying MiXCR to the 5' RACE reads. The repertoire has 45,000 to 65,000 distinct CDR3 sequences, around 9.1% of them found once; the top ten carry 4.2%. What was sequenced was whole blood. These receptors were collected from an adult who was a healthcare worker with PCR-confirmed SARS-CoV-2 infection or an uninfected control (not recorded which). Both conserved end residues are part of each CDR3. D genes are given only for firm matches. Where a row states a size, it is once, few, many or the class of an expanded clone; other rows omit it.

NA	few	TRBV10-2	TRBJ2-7	CASSELEYEQYF	TGCGCCAGCAGTGAACTAGAATACGAGCAGTACTTC
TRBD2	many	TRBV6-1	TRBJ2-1	CASSEGSGNEQFF	TGTGCCAGCAGTGAAGGTAGCGGGAATGAGCAGTTCTTC
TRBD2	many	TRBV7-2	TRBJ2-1	CAIGLAGENEQFF	TGTGCCATCGGACTAGCGGGAGAAAATGAGCAGTTCTTC
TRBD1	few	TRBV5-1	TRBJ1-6	CASSLEGQESSPLHF	TGCGCCAGCAGCTTGGAGGGACAGGAGTCTTCACCCCTCCACTTT
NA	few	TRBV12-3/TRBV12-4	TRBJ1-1	CASSLQVNTEAFF	TGTGCCAGCAGTTTACAGGTGAACACTGAAGCTTTCTTT
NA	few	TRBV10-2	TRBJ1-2	CATYLYGYTF	TGCGCCACCTACCTCTATGGCTACACCTTC
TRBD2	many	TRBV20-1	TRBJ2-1	CSAGTSGSVGDEQFF	TGCAGTGCTGGGACTAGCGGGAGCGTCGGGGATGAGCAGTTCTTC
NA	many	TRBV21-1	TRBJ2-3	CASSKARRGRTDTQYF	TGTGCCAGCAGCAAAGCGCGGCGGGGGCGCACAGATACGCAGTATTTT
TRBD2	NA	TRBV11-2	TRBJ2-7	CASSSIAGEHHEQYF	TGTGCCAGCAGCTCGATAGCGGGAGAACACCACGAGCAGTACTTC
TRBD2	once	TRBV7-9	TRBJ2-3	CASSLALAGGPIGPDTQYF	TGTGCCAGCAGCTTAGCGCTAGCGGGGGGGCCGATCGGCCCAGATACGCAGTATTTT
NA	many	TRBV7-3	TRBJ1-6	CASSFGGGNSPLHF	TGTGCCAGCAGCTTTGGGGGAGGTAATTCACCCCTCCACTTT
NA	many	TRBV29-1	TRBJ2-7	CSVVSQGGEQYF	TGCAGCGTAGTATCCCAGGGCGGGGAGCAGTACTTC
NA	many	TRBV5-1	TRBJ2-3	CASSLGTATDTQYF	TGCGCCAGCAGCTTGGGGACCGCCACAGATACGCAGTATTTT
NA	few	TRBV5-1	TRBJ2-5	CASSLKPGTETQYF	TGCGCCAGCAGCTTGAAGCCGGGGACGGAGACCCAGTACTTC